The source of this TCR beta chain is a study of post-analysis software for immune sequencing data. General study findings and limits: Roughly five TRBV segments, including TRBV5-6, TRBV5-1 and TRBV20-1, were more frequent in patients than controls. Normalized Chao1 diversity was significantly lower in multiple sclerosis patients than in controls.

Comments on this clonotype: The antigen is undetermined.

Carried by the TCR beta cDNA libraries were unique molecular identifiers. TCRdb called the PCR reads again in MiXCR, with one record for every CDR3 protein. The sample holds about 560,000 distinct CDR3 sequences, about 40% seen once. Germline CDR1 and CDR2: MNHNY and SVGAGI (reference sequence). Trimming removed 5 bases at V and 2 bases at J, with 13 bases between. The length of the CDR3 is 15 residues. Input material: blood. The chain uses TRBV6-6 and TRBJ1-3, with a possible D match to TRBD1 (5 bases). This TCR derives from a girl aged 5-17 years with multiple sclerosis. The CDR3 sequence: CASSPGQGPGNTIYF. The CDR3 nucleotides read TGTGCCAGCAGTCCGGGTCAGGGACCTGGAAACACCATATATTTT.